A single sample gave rise to the 20 T cell receptor beta chains below, sequenced in a study of blood T cell repertoires in COVID-19. The protocol was immunoSEQ multiplex PCR, while the TCRdb copy is restricted to in-frame clones and leaves out a portion. The sample carries 130,000 or so clones, approximately 83% recorded once. What was sequenced was peripheral blood. These receptors were collected from a woman aged 50 to 60 who had recovered from COVID-19.

This clone has a handful of counts. The chain is built from TRBV27 and TRBJ1-2; 7 positions match TRBD1. The CDR3 runs 12 residues. Trimming removed 6 bases from V and 3 bases from J; junction bases left unmatched: 1. From germline, CDR1 is MNHEY and CDR2 SMNVEV (reference sequence). The CDR3 reads CASRTGYYGYTF. The CDR3 nucleotides are TGTGCCAGCAGGACAGGGTACTATGGCTACACCTTC.

The chain's CDR3 is CASSWARGQSYTGELFF. DNA of the CDR3: TGTGCCAGCAGTTGGGCCAGGGGGCAATCGTACACCGGGGAGCTGTTTTTT. The J gene is TRBJ2-2, the V gene TRBV6-2 or TRBV6-3; 8 bases map to TRBD1. CDR1 and CDR2 from the germline V gene are MNHEY and SVGEGT. Losses at the gene ends were 4 bases for V and 3 bases for J; bases not matched to a gene: 10. The CDR3 runs to 17 residues.

J is TRBJ2-6 and V is TRBV11-2, with unresolved D. Germline V gene lookup returns CDR1 SGHAT and CDR2 FQNNGV. V gave up 6 bases and J gave up 3 bases, with 12 bases separating them. This CDR3 has 15 residues. CDR3 DNA sequence: TGTGCCAGCAGGGGTTGGGCGATTGGGGCCAACGTCCTGACTTTC. It yields the protein CASRGWAIGANVLTF.

The chain carries TRBV7-8 and TRBJ1-2, with 10 bases fitting TRBD1. This CDR3 has 13 amino acids. The germline CDR1 and CDR2 sequences are SGHVS and FQNEAQ. The junction had 5 bases not matched to a gene; V was cut back by 6 bases and J by 7 bases. This CDR3 reads CASRVDRGGGYTF. The CDR3 DNA sequence: TGTGCCAGCAGAGTGGACAGGGGGGGTGGCTACACCTTC. Combining the CDR3 with reference TRBV7-8 and TRBJ1-2 gives the whole variable domain GAGVSQSPRYKVAKRGQDVALRCDPISGHVSLFWYQQALGQGPEFLTYFQNEAQLDKSGLPSDRFFAERPEGSVSTLKIQRTQQEDSAVYLCASRVDRGGGYTFGSGTRLTVV.

The J gene is TRBJ2-5, the V gene TRBV5-5, with 9 positions matching TRBD2. Germline V gene lookup returns CDR1 SGHKS and CDR2 YYEKEE (reference sequence). V was pared by 0 bases and J by 5 bases, with 11 bases of the junction left unmatched. The CDR3 is 17 residues long. The CDR3 DNA is TGTGCCAGCAGCTTGGCCTATAGGAGCGGGGGGATGGAGACCCAGTACTTC. It encodes CASSLAYRSGGMETQYF.

The chain links TRBV7-6 to TRBJ1-5; D gene ambiguous. The CDR3 covers 14 residues. Trimming stripped 4 bases from V and 0 bases from J, with 7 bases between. The germline CDR1 and CDR2 sequences are SGHVS and FNYEAQ. Written as DNA, the CDR3 is TGTGCCAGCAGCTCCAGTCCTAGCAATCAGCCCCAGCATTTT. Translated, it gives CASSSSPSNQPQHF.

The chain employs TRBV14 and TRBJ1-2; TRBD1 might be the D (6 bases). CDR3 length: 14 amino acids. Trimming pared 0 bases from V and 4 bases from J, leaving 9 bases between. CDR1 and CDR2 (germline): SGHDN, FVKESK. Here the CDR3 reads CASSQDRGAYGYTF. CDR3 sequence (DNA): TGTGCCAGCAGCCAAGATCGGGGGGCCTATGGCTACACCTTC.

This CDR3 reads CASSQYYEQFF. Here the CDR3 DNA reads TGTGCCAGCAGCCAATACTATGAGCAGTTCTTC. V is TRBV14 and J is TRBJ2-1; no clear D. Trimming stripped 2 bases from V and 8 bases from J, with 4 bases between. The CDR3 contains 11 residues. The V gene's germline CDR1 is SGHDN and CDR2 FVKESK. The whole variable domain, filled in from reference TRBV14 and TRBJ2-1, reads EAGVTQFPSHSVIEKGQTVTLRCDPISGHDNLYWYRRVMGKEIKFLLHFVKESKQDESGMPNNRFLAERTGGTYSTLKVQPAELEDSGVYFCASSQYYEQFFGPGTRLTVL.

This chain connects TRBV7-8 to TRBJ2-5; possible D gene TRBD2, 5 bases. The V end lost 5 bases, the J end lost 5 bases, and 21 bases lay between the germline ends. This CDR3 is 16 amino acids long. Germline V gene data show CDR1 as SGHVS and CDR2 as FQNEAQ. The DNA for the CDR3 is TGTGCCAGCAGCCCTGCGGGCGGGCGAGCAAGGGAGACCCAGTACTTC. Amino acids: CASSPAGGRARETQYF.

V is TRBV18 and J is TRBJ2-2; maybe TRBD1 (6 bases). This CDR3 is 15 amino acids long. Trimming took 3 bases from V and 4 from J, leaving 12 bases between them. Germline lookup yields CDR1 KGHSH and CDR2 LQKENI. Here the CDR3 DNA reads TGTGCCAGCTCACCTGGAGACAGGCCCACCGGGGAGCTGTTTTTT. Amino acids: CASSPGDRPTGELFF.

This clone was seen a single time. The chain links TRBV7-2 to TRBJ1-1, with 10 nucleotides matching TRBD1. The CDR3 covers 16 residues. Per the germline V gene, CDR1 is SGHTA and CDR2 is FQGNSA. Trimming cost V 2 bases and J 4 bases; bases outside gene matches: 7. CDR3 coding DNA: TGTGCCAGCAGCTTAACCGGGACAGGGGTCGGCACTGAAGCTTTCTTT. Its translation: CASSLTGTGVGTEAFF. Full variable domain (rest looked up from reference TRBV7-2 and TRBJ1-1): GAGVSQSPSNKVTEKGKDVELRCDPISGHTALYWYRQSLGQGLEFLIYFQGNSAPDKSGLPSDRFSAERTGGSVSTLTIQRTQQEDSAVYLCASSLTGTGVGTEAFFGQGTRLTVV.

The gene calls are TRBV27 and TRBJ2-1; TRBD2 matches 8 bases. CDR3 length equals 14 residues. The V and J ends lost 9 bases and 0 bases, in that order; junction bases with no gene match: 4. Germline V CDR1 and CDR2: MNHEY, SMNVEV (reference sequence). CDR3 protein: CASASGSSYNEQFF. The CDR3 DNA reads TGTGCCAGTGCCAGCGGGAGCTCCTACAATGAGCAGTTCTTC.

The chain has TRBV19 and TRBJ1-5, with D perhaps TRBD1 (5 bases). Trimming left V 3 bases short and J 5 bases short, with 11 bases between. The CDR3 extends over 14 amino acids. Germline V gives CDR1 LNHDA, CDR2 SQIVND (reference sequence). The CDR3 DNA is TGTGCCAGTAGTATGAGGACAAGTGATCAGCCCCAGCATTTT. Translation: CASSMRTSDQPQHF.

Here the CDR3 reads CASSRYRQYGYTF. The CDR3 DNA sequence: TGTGCCAGCAGTAGATACAGACAGTATGGCTACACCTTC. This chain connects TRBV27 to TRBJ1-2; weak D call: TRBD1 (5 bases). The CDR3 runs to 13 residues. V was shortened by 5 bases and J by 5 bases, with 12 bases between the two germline ends. CDR1 and CDR2 (germline): MNHEY, SMNVEV (reference sequence).

V usage is TRBV12-3 or TRBV12-4 and J usage is TRBJ2-7; D is unresolved. Trimming shortened V by 4 bases and J by 9 bases, and 10 bases separated the two germline ends. CDR3 length: 11 residues. CDR3 sequence reads: CASSYREVQYF. DNA of the CDR3: TGTGCCAGCAGTTACCGAGAGGTGCAGTACTTC.

This clone has only one observation. The chain links TRBV24-1 to TRBJ2-1, with D possibly matching TRBD2 (5 bases). CDR3 length: 16 residues. Germline CDR1 and CDR2: KGHDR and SFDVKD. Trimming left V 2 bases short and J 0 bases short, with 10 bases between. CDR3 in DNA: TGTGCCACCAGTGATTCCCGGACTCGCTCCTACAATGAGCAGTTCTTC. This sequence encodes CATSDSRTRSYNEQFF.

The V call is TRBV2, the J call TRBJ1-1; 8 bases map to TRBD1. The V segment lost 5 bases and the J segment 5 bases; nucleotides outside the gene matches: 4. This CDR3 region has 13 residues. Germline assignment: CDR1 SNHLY and CDR2 FYNNEI. The CDR3 DNA reads TGTGCCAGCAGTCAGGACAGGGAGACTGAAGCTTTCTTT. As protein: CASSQDRETEAFF.

The chain has TRBV30 and TRBJ1-1; no definite D call. The CDR3 length is 12 residues. Trimming removed 2 bases at V and 4 bases at J, with 8 bases between. Germline V gives CDR1 GTSNPN, CDR2 SVGIG (reference sequence). DNA of the CDR3: TGTGCCTGGAGTTCTCGCGGCACTGAAGCTTTCTTT. Translation: CAWSSRGTEAFF.

The CDR3 is CASGSTVAGGSYNEQFF. In nucleotides, the CDR3 is TGTGCCAGCGGCTCTACCGTAGCGGGGGGGTCCTACAATGAGCAGTTCTTC. The chain links TRBV2 to TRBJ2-1, with 11 bases that match TRBD2. In germline, CDR1 is SNHLY, CDR2 FYNNEI. CDR3 length: 17 amino acids. V was clipped by 8 bases and J by 1 base; unmatched bases: 10.

The chain recombines TRBV6-6 with TRBJ1-6; D is unclear. The germline gives CDR1 MNHNY, CDR2 SVGAGI (reference sequence). V was clipped by 3 bases and J by 2 bases, with 5 bases between them. This CDR3 is built from 14 residues. The CDR3 loop reads CASSYGAYNSPLHF. As DNA, the CDR3 is TGTGCCAGCAGTTATGGAGCCTATAATTCACCCCTCCACTTT.